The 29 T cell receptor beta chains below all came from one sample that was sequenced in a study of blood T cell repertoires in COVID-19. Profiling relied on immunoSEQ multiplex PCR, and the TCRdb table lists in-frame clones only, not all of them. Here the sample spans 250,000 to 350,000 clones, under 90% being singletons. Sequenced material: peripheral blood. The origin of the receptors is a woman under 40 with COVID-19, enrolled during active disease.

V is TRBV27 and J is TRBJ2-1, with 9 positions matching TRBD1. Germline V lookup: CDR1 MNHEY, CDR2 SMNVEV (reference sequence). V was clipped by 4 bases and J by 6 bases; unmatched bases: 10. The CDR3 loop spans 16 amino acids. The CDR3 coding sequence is TGTGCCAGCAGTTCCCACTTGGGACAGGGCCCCAATGAGCAGTTCTTC. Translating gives CASSSHLGQGPNEQFF.

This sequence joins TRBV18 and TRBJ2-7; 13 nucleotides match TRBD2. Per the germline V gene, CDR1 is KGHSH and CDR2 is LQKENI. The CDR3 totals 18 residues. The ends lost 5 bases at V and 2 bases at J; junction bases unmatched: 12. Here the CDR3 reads CASSVGTSGTGHTYEQYF. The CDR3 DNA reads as TGTGCCAGCTCAGTCGGGACTAGCGGGACGGGTCATACCTACGAGCAGTACTTC. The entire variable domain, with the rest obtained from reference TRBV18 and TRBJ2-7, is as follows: NAGVMQNPRHLVRRRGQEARLRCSPMKGHSHVYWYRQLPEEGLKFMVYLQKENIIDESGMPKERFSAEFPKEGPSILRIQQVVRGDSAAYFCASSVGTSGTGHTYEQYFGPGTRLTVT.

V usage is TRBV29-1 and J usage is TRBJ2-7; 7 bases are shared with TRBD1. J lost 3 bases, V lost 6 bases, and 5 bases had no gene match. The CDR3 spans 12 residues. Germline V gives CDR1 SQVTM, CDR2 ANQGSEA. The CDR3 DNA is TGCAGCGTCTCTACAGGGGACTACGAGCAGTACTTC. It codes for CSVSTGDYEQYF.

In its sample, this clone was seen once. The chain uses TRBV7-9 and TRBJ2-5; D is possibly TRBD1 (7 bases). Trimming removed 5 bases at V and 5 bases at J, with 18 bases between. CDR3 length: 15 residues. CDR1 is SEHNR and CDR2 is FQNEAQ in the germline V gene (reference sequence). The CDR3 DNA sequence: TGTGCCAGCAGCGAACCGGGACTCAGGGGGGAGACCCAGTACTTC. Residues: CASSEPGLRGETQYF.

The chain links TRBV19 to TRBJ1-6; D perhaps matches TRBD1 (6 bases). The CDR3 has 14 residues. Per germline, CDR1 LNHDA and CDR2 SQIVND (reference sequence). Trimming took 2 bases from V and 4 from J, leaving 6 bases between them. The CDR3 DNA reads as TGTGCCAGTAGTATACAGGGGTATAATTCACCCCTCCACTTT. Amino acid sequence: CASSIQGYNSPLHF.

The chain's CDR3 is CASSGQASGSYEQYF. The CDR3 DNA follows: TGTGCCAGCAGCGGTCAGGCTAGCGGTTCCTACGAGCAGTACTTC. The chain uses TRBV2 and TRBJ2-7; 7 positions agree with TRBD2. From germline, CDR1 is SNHLY and CDR2 FYNNEI. CDR3 length: 15 residues. V was pared by 6 bases and J by 1 base, with 9 bases of the junction left unmatched.

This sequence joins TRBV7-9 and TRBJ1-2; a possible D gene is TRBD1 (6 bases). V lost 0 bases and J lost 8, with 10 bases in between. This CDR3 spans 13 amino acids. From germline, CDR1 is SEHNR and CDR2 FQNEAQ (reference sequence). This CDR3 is CASSLAGAQGYTF. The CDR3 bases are TGTGCCAGCAGCTTAGCGGGGGCCCAAGGCTACACCTTC.

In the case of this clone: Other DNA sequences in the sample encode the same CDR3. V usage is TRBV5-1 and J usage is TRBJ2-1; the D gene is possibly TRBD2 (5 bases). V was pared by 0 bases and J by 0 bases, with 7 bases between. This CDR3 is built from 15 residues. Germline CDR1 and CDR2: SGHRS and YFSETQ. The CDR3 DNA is TGCGCCAGCAGCTTGGGAGGGAGCTCCTACAATGAGCAGTTCTTC. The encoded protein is CASSLGGSSYNEQFF.

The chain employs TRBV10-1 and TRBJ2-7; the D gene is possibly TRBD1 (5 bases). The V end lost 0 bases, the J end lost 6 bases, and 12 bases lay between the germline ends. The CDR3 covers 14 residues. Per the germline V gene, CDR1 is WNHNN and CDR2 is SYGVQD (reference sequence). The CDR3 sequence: CASSESQRGGEQYF. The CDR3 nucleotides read TGCGCCAGCAGTGAGTCCCAAAGGGGTGGCGAGCAGTACTTC.

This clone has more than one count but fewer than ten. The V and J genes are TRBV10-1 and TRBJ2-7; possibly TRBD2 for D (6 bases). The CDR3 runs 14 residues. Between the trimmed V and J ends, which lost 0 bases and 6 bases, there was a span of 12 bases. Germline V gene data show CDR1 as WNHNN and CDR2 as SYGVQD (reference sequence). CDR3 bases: TGCGCCAGCAGTGAGTCGACTAGTCTGGTCGAGCAGTACTTC. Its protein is CASSESTSLVEQYF.

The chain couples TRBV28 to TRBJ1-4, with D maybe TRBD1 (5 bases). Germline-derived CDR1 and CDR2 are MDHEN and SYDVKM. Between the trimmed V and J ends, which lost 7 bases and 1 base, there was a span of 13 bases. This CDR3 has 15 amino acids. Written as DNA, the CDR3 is TGTGCCAGCAACACAATGGGGGGAACTAATGAAAAACTGTTTTTT. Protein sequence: CASNTMGGTNEKLFF.

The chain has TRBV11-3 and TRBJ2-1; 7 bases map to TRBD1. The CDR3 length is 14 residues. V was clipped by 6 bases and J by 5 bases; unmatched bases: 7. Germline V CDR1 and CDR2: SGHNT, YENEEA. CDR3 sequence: CASRGQGENNEQFF. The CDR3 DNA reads TGTGCCAGCAGGGGCCAGGGGGAAAACAATGAGCAGTTCTTC.

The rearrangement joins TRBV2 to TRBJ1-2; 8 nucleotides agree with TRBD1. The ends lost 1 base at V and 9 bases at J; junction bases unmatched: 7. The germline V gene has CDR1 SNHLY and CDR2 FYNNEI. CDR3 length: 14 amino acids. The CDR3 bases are TGTGCCAGCAGTGAAGTGGGAGACAGGGGTAGCTACACCTTC. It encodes CASSEVGDRGSYTF.

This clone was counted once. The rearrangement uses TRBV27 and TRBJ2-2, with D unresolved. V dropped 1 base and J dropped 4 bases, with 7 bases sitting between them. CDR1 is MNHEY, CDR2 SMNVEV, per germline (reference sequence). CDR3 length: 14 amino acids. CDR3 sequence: CASSLFSSTGELFF. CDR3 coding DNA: TGTGCCAGCAGTTTATTTAGCTCCACCGGGGAGCTGTTTTTT.

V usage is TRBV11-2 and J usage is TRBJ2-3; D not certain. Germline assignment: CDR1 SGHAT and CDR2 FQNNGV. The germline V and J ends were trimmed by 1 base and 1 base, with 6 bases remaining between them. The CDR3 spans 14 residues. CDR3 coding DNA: TGTGCCAGCAGCTTAGCCACAGGCACAGATACGCAGTATTTT. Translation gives CASSLATGTDTQYF.

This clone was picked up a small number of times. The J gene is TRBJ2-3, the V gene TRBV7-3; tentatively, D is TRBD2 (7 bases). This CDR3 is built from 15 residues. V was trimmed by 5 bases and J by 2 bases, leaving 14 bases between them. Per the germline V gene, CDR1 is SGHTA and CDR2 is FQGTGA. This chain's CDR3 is CASSIQGGNTDTQYF. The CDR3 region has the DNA TGTGCCAGCAGCATACAGGGAGGGAACACAGATACGCAGTATTTT.

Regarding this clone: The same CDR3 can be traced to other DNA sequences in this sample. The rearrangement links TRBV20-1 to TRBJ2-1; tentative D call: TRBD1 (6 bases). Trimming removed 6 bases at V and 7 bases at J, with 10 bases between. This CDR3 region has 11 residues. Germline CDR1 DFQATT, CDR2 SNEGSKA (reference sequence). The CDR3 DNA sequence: TGCAGTGCCGAAGACAGGAATGAGCAGTTCTTC. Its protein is CSAEDRNEQFF.

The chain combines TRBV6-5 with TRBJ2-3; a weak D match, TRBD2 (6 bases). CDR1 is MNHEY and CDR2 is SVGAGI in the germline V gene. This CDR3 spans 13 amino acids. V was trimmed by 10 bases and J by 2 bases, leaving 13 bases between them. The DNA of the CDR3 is TGTGCCACTTCGGGACTGAACACAGATACGCAGTATTTT. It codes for CATSGLNTDTQYF.

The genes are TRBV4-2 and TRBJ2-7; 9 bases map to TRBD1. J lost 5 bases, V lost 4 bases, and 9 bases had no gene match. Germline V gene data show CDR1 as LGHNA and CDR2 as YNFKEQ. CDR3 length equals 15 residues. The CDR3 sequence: CASSPLGQGVNEQYF. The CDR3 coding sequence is TGTGCCAGCAGCCCCTTGGGACAGGGTGTCAACGAGCAGTACTTC.

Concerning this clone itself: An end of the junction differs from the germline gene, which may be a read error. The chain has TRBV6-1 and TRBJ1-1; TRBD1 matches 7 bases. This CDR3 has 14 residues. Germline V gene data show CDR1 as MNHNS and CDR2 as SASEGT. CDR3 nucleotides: TGTGCCAGCAGGGAAGGGACAGCCAACACTGAAGCTTTCTTT. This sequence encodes CASREGTANTEAFF.

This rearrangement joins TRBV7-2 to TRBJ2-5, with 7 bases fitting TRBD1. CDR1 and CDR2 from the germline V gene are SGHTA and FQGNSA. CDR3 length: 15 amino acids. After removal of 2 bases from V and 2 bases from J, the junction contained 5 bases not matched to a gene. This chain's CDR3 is CASSLSRGPQETQYF. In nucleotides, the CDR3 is TGTGCCAGCAGCTTATCTAGGGGGCCTCAAGAGACCCAGTACTTC.

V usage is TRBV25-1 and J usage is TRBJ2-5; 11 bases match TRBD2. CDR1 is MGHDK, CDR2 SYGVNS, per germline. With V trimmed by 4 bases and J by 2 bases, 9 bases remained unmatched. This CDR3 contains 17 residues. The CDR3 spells CASSASVTSGGQETQYF. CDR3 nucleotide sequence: TGTGCCAGCAGTGCGTCGGTCACTAGCGGGGGACAAGAGACCCAGTACTTC.

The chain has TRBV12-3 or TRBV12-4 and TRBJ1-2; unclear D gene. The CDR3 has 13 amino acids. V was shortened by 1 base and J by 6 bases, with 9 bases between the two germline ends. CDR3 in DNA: TGTGCCAGCAGTTTAGTCCCCCTTGATGGCTACACCTTC. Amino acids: CASSLVPLDGYTF.

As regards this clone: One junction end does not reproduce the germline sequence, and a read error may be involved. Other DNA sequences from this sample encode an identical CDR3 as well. The CDR3 sequence: CAWSVSQNYTF. Written as DNA, the CDR3 is TGTGCCTGGAGTGTAAGTCAGAACTACACTTTC. The chain employs TRBV30 and TRBJ1-2; D call uncertain. Looked up from germline, CDR1 is GTSNPN and CDR2 is SVGIG (reference sequence). This CDR3 has 11 amino acids.

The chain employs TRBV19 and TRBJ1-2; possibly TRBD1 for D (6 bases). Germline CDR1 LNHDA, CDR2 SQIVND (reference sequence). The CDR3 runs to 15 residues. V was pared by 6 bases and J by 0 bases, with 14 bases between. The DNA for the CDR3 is TGTGCCAGTAGACTCTTAAGGACAGCTAACTATGGCTACACCTTC. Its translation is CASRLLRTANYGYTF. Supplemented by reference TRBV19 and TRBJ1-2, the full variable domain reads DGGITQSPKYLFRKEGQNVTLSCEQNLNHDAMYWYRQDPGQGLRLIYYSQIVNDFQKGDIAEGYSVSREKKESFPLTVTSAQKNPTAFYLCASRLLRTANYGYTFGSGTRLTVV.

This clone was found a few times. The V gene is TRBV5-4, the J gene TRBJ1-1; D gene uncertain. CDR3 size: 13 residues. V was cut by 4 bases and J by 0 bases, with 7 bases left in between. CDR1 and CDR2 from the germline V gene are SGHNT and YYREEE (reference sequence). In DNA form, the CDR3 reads TGTGCCAGCAGCAATTCCATGAACACTGAAGCTTTCTTT. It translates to CASSNSMNTEAFF.

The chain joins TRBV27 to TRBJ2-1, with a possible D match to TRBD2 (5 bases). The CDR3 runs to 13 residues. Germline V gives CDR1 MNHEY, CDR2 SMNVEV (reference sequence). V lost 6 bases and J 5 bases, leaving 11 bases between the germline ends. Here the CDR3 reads CASRPGLHNEQFF. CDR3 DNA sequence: TGTGCCAGCAGACCCGGACTCCACAATGAGCAGTTCTTC.

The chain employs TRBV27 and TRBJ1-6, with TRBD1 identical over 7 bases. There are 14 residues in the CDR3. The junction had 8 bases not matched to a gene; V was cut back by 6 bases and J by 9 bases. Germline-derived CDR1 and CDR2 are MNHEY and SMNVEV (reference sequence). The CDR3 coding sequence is TGTGCCAGCAGCGCCGGGACAGAGGCTTCACCCCTCCACTTT. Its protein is CASSAGTEASPLHF.

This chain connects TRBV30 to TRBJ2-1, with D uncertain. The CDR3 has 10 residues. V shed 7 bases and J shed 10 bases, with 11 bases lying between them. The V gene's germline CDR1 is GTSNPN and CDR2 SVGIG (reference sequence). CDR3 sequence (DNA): TGTGCCTCGGCCACCGGGGAGCAGTTCTTC. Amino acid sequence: CASATGEQFF.